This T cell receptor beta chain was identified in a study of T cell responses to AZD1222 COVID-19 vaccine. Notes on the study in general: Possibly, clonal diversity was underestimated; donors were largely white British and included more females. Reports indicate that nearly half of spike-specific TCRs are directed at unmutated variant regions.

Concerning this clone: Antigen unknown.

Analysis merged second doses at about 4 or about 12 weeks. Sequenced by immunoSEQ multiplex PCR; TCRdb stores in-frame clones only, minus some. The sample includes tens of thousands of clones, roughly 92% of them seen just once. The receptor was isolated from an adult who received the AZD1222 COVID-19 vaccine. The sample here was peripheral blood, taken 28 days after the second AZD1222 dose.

CDR3: CGGRGLFKDGYTF. The CDR3, as DNA: TGTGGGGGCAGGGGGCTTTTTAAGGATGGCTACACCTTC. The rearrangement links TRBV30 to TRBJ1-2, with 8 bases matching TRBD1. This CDR3 has 13 amino acids. The germline V gene has CDR1 GTSNPN and CDR2 SVGIG (reference sequence).